Listed here are 25 T cell receptor beta chains from one sample, sequenced in a study of blood T cells in healthy people across ages (dated by TCRdb to between 2014 and 2017). The protocol used for the library was 5' RACE. Sequenced using an Illumina HiSeq 2500. A second PCR of 7 to 11 cycles was run with a J-beta primer mix and a sample-barcoded 5' primer. TCRdb passed the public sequencing reads through fastp at Q25 and MiXCR, retaining productive beta sequences. Rows matching on CDR3 protein sequence are summarized as one entry with the most common DNA and genes. This sample lists 950,000 to 1,200,000 distinct CDR3 sequences; 30% to 40% were detected once. The ten top clones hold about an eighth of the sample. Sequencing input: blood. These receptors were obtained from a man between 18 and 35 years old in good health.

This clonotype was picked up a small number of times. The chain uses TRBV28 and TRBJ1-2; tentatively, D is TRBD1 (6 bases). Germline V gives CDR1 MDHEN, CDR2 SYDVKM. Trimming took off 8 bases at V and 3 bases at J, with 10 bases between the two ends. This CDR3 region has 12 residues. CDR3 loop: CASQQGDYGYTF. CDR3 nucleotide sequence: TGTGCCAGCCAACAGGGAGACTATGGCTACACCTTC.

The genes are TRBV4-3 and TRBJ2-7; the D gene is possibly TRBD1 (5 bases). Trimming removed 3 bases at V and 2 bases at J, with 14 bases between. The CDR3 contains 15 residues. CDR1 and CDR2 from the germline V gene are LGHNA and YSLEER. The CDR3 reads CASSHGKTDPYEQYF. The CDR3 DNA follows: TGCGCCAGCAGCCATGGGAAGACAGACCCCTACGAGCAGTACTTC.

This clonotype was observed once. This chain links TRBV18 with TRBJ2-2; 8 bases agree with TRBD1. Germline CDR1 and CDR2: KGHSH and LQKENI. V trimming: 7 bases; J trimming: 1 base; junction bases outside the gene matches: 8. The CDR3 consists of 16 residues. The CDR3 nucleotides read TGTGCCAGCTATTCCGGGACAGGAATGAACACCGGGGAGCTGTTTTTT. Its translation: CASYSGTGMNTGELFF.

The gene calls are TRBV6-5 and TRBJ1-1; D remains ambiguous. Trimming pared 5 bases from V and 1 base from J, leaving 14 bases between. Germline assignment: CDR1 MNHEY and CDR2 SVGAGI. The CDR3 has 15 residues. CDR3 nucleotides: TGTGCCAGCAGTCCAGAACCAATGCGGAACACTGAAGCTTTCTTT. This translates into CASSPEPMRNTEAFF.

The CDR3 sequence: CASSDGIGPGNTIYF. CDR3 nucleotides: TGTGCCAGCAGCGACGGGATTGGGCCGGGAAACACCATATATTTT. This chain uses TRBV6-1 with TRBJ1-3; D is ambiguous. Germline V lookup: CDR1 MNHNS, CDR2 SASEGT. The V gene lost 6 bases and the J gene lost 4 bases, with 16 bases spanning the gap. This CDR3 has 15 amino acids.

On this clonotype itself: With a much larger clone just one base away, this may be a read error. The chain joins TRBV12-3 or TRBV12-4 to TRBJ2-5; weak D call: TRBD2 (5 bases). The CDR3 covers 14 residues. CDR3 DNA sequence: TGTGCCAGCAGTGTAGCCCGGGGTAGAGAGACCCAGTACTTC. This encodes CASSVARGRETQYF.

This clonotype was seen a handful of times. The chain couples TRBV20-1 to TRBJ2-5; D might be TRBD2 (6 bases). V was trimmed by 3 bases and J by 11 bases, leaving 19 bases between them. The CDR3 is made up of 13 amino acids. Germline loops: CDR1 DFQATT, CDR2 SNEGSKA (reference sequence). The CDR3: CSASGGVRNEQYF. The DNA of the CDR3 is TGCAGTGCTAGCGGGGGAGTAAGGAATGAGCAGTACTTC.

The V call is TRBV5-1, the J call TRBJ2-2, with a weak D call TRBD2 (6 bases). CDR3 length: 17 amino acids. The ends were cut back, 0 bases at V and 5 bases at J, with 17 bases in the middle. Germline V gene sequence: CDR1 SGHRS, CDR2 YFSETQ. As DNA, the CDR3 is TGCGCCAGCAGCTTGGCCGGGGGAAGTGTTAGGACCGGGGAGCTGTTTTTT. This codes for CASSLAGGSVRTGELFF. Full variable domain (outside the CDR3, taken from reference TRBV5-1 and TRBJ2-2): KAGVTQTPRYLIKTRGQQVTLSCSPISGHRSVSWYQQTPGQGLQFLFEYFSETQRNKGNFPGRFSGRQFSNSRSEMNVSTLELGDSALYLCASSLAGGSVRTGELFFGEGSRLTVL.

A few counts support this clonotype. J is TRBJ2-1 and V is TRBV10-3, with D possibly matching TRBD2 (6 bases). CDR1 and CDR2 from the germline V gene are ENHRY and SYGVKD. The CDR3 runs 18 residues. The germline V and J ends were trimmed by 10 bases and 1 base, with 26 bases remaining between them. This chain's CDR3 is CATGGGGELIISYNEQFF. The CDR3 nucleotides are TGTGCCACCGGGGGAGGTGGGGAGTTAATAATATCCTACAATGAGCAGTTCTTC.

The genes are TRBV18 and TRBJ2-1, with D hard to call. V was shortened by 1 base and J by 10 bases, with 14 bases between the two germline ends. Germline assignment: CDR1 KGHSH and CDR2 LQKENI. The CDR3 is made up of 14 amino acids. CDR3 sequence: CASSPQASSREQFF. CDR3 nucleotides: TGTGCCAGCTCACCACAAGCTTCCTCCAGGGAGCAGTTCTTC.

For this clonotype: The junction departs from the called germline gene at one end, perhaps through a read error. The chain links TRBV4-2 to TRBJ2-3; D is possibly TRBD2 (6 bases). The CDR3 length is 17 residues. Germline V gene lookup returns CDR1 LGHNA and CDR2 YNFKEQ. In DNA, the CDR3 is TGTGCCAGCGGCCAAGATGGTGACGGGGGAGGCACAGATACGCAGTATTTT. This encodes CASGQDGDGGGTDTQYF.

Regarding this clonotype: A read error may be the cause here, since a much bigger clone is one base away. The V gene is TRBV16, the J gene TRBJ1-1; 8 bases match TRBD1. There are 14 residues in the CDR3. Germline V lookup: CDR1 KGHSY, CDR2 FQNENV. CDR3 nucleotides: TGTGCCTGCAGCCAACAGGGGGAGGGCACTGAAGCTTTCTTT. It is translated as CACSQQGEGTEAFF.

The gene calls are TRBV6-6 and TRBJ1-2, with 9 bases identical to TRBD1. This CDR3 spans 16 amino acids. With V trimmed by 5 bases and J by 4 bases, 11 bases remained unmatched. The germline V gene encodes CDR1 MNHNY and CDR2 SVGAGI (reference sequence). CDR3 coding DNA: TGTGCCAGCAGTCCGCCTAGGGACAGGGCTGTCTATGGCTACACCTTC. This gives the protein CASSPPRDRAVYGYTF.

This clonotype was counted only a few times. This chain links TRBV6-4 with TRBJ2-1; a weak D match, TRBD2 (7 bases). This CDR3 is built from 15 residues. V lost 3 bases to trimming and J lost 2 bases, with 11 bases between them. Per germline, CDR1 MRHNA and CDR2 SNTAGT. The CDR3 coding sequence is TGTGCCAGCAGTGATGACGGGGGGCCCTACAATGAGCAGTTCTTC. Translated: CASSDDGGPYNEQFF.

For this clonotype: At one end the junction does not follow the germline gene, possibly because of a read error. The V and J genes are TRBV12-3 or TRBV12-4 and TRBJ2-3; D is perhaps TRBD2 (5 bases). The CDR3 contains 11 residues. CDR3 sequence: CASSVAYTQYF. Written as DNA, the CDR3 is TGTGCCAGCAGTGTAGCGTATACGCAGTATTTT.

This chain uses TRBV4-3 with TRBJ1-1; 11 nucleotides agree with TRBD1. Germline trimming cut 0 bases from V and 4 bases from J; bases unmatched to any gene: 10. There are 18 residues in the CDR3. Per the germline V gene, CDR1 is LGHNA and CDR2 is YSLEER. The DNA for the CDR3 is TGCGCCAGCAGCCAAGAATTGAGGACAGGGGGCTTTCGCACTGAAGCTTTCTTT. This gives the protein CASSQELRTGGFRTEAFF.

The chain uses TRBV20-1 and TRBJ2-5; 7 bases are shared with TRBD2. The junction had 21 bases not matched to a gene; V was cut back by 0 bases and J by 11 bases. The germline CDR1 and CDR2 sequences are DFQATT and SNEGSKA (reference sequence). CDR3 length: 17 amino acids. The CDR3 nucleotides read TGCAGTGCTAGAGATCTAACGTACGGCAGGGACTACAATGAGCAGTACTTC. It yields the protein CSARDLTYGRDYNEQYF.

This clonotype has a count of ten or more. The chain links TRBV7-2 to TRBJ2-7; no definite D call. Deletions cut 1 base from V and 1 base from J, with 11 bases between. The CDR3 extends over 15 amino acids. Per germline, CDR1 SGHTA and CDR2 FQGNSA. The DNA of the CDR3 is TGTGCCAGCAGCTTAGGCCGTTCAGAATCCTACGAGCAGTACTTC. Protein: CASSLGRSESYEQYF.

This clonotype was seen a handful of times. The chain uses TRBV5-1 and TRBJ2-1; 8 nucleotides line up with TRBD2. The CDR3 totals 19 residues. Trimming removed 4 bases from V and 0 bases from J; junction bases left unmatched: 15. Germline loops: CDR1 SGHRS, CDR2 YFSETQ. In nucleotides, the CDR3 is TGCGCCAGCAGCCCGTATTCGGCGGGGGGCGTGAGCTCCTACAATGAGCAGTTCTTC. It is translated as CASSPYSAGGVSSYNEQFF.

The genes are TRBV3-1 and TRBJ2-3, with D uncertain. Germline V gives CDR1 LGHDT, CDR2 YNNKEL (reference sequence). V was shortened by 1 base and J by 5 bases, with 7 bases between the two germline ends. CDR3 length: 13 amino acids. This chain's CDR3 is CASSQVSEDTQYF. In DNA form, the CDR3 reads TGTGCCAGCAGCCAAGTATCAGAAGATACGCAGTATTTT.

This clonotype has a handful of counts. The chain joins TRBV20-1 to TRBJ2-5, with TRBD1 matching 8 bases. Germline lookup yields CDR1 DFQATT and CDR2 SNEGSKA (reference sequence). The CDR3 length is 14 residues. The junction had 6 bases not matched to a gene; V was cut back by 1 base and J by 5 bases. The CDR3 DNA reads as TGCAGTGCTAGAGCCGACAGGGGTGAGGAGACCCAGTACTTC. Residues: CSARADRGEETQYF.

This clonotype was counted only a few times. The chain combines TRBV7-3 with TRBJ1-1; no definite D call. V was trimmed by 2 bases and J by 0 bases, leaving 10 bases between them. The CDR3 contains 15 residues. CDR1 and CDR2 from the germline V gene are SGHTA and FQGTGA. CDR3 sequence (DNA): TGTGCCAGCAGCTTAGGCAGGATCGTGAACACTGAAGCTTTCTTT. It encodes CASSLGRIVNTEAFF.

This clonotype was counted at least ten times. The chain uses TRBV9 and TRBJ1-1; possible D gene TRBD1, 5 bases. Germline V gene data show CDR1 as SGDLS and CDR2 as YYNGEE. This CDR3 spans 14 amino acids. V was clipped by 0 bases and J by 2 bases, with 8 bases between them. The CDR3 nucleotides are TGTGCCAGCAGCGTAGAGGGGAAAAACACTGAAGCTTTCTTT. Translating gives CASSVEGKNTEAFF.

V is TRBV9 and J is TRBJ2-3; D gene uncertain. The CDR3 has 13 residues. The V and J ends lost 3 bases and 6 bases respectively, with 11 bases between them. CDR1 SGDLS and CDR2 YYNGEE come from the germline V gene. CDR3 loop: CASSAIPTDTQYF. The CDR3 DNA is TGTGCCAGCAGCGCAATCCCCACGGATACGCAGTATTTT. The variable domain in full, completed from reference TRBV9 and TRBJ2-3, reads DSGVTQTPKHLITATGQRVTLRCSPRSGDLSVYWYQQSLDQGLQFLIQYYNGEERAKGNILERFSAQQFPDLHSELNLSSLELGDSALYFCASSAIPTDTQYFGPGTRLTVL.

The gene calls are TRBV24-1 and TRBJ2-1, with D perhaps matching TRBD1 (5 bases). The V end was cut by 7 bases, the J end by 4 bases, with 10 bases between. CDR1 KGHDR and CDR2 SFDVKD come from the germline V gene. The CDR3 loop spans 13 amino acids. The CDR3 is CATRAGFYNEQFF. CDR3 coding DNA: TGTGCCACCAGGGCAGGGTTTTACAATGAGCAGTTCTTC.